A single sample is the source of the 23 T cell receptor beta chains below, sequenced in a study of CD8 T cells in ankylosing spondylitis. TCRdb itself ran the 5' RACE reads through MiXCR, one entry per CDR3 protein. In the table there are some 200,000 distinct CDR3 sequences, about 20% of which are singletons. The sample taken for sequencing was blood, either unsorted or a sorted T cell fraction (not recorded which). These receptors came from a male donor aged 5 to 29 with ankylosing spondylitis or in good health (not recorded which).

This clonotype was seen repeatedly, ten times or more. This sequence joins TRBV28 and TRBJ2-7; D might be TRBD1 (5 bases). Trimming shortened V by 5 bases and J by 3 bases, and 5 bases separated the two germline ends. CDR3 length equals 11 residues. Germline V gives CDR1 MDHEN, CDR2 SYDVKM. The CDR3 sequence: CASSTGYEQYF. For the CDR3, the DNA is TGTGCCAGCAGTACAGGCTACGAGCAGTACTTC. The entire variable domain, with the rest obtained from reference TRBV28 and TRBJ2-7, is as follows: DVKVTQSSRYLVKRTGEKVFLECVQDMDHENMFWYRQDPGLGLRLIYFSYDVKMKEKGDIPEGYSVSREKKERFSLILESASTNQTSMYLCASSTGYEQYFGPGTRLTVT.

In this sample, this clonotype turned up many times. The chain uses TRBV18 and TRBJ2-1; either TRBD1 or TRBD2 may fit D (5 bases each). V lost 6 bases to trimming and J lost 4 bases, with 16 bases between them. Germline V gives CDR1 KGHSH, CDR2 LQKENI. This CDR3 contains 15 residues. The DNA for the CDR3 is TGTGCCAGCTCCCCTACTAGGGGAGATTACAATGAGCAGTTCTTC. This codes for CASSPTRGDYNEQFF.

This clonotype has a count of ten or more. The rearrangement joins TRBV20-1 to TRBJ2-7; a weak D match, TRBD2 (6 bases). Per germline, CDR1 DFQATT and CDR2 SNEGSKA (reference sequence). With 2 bases removed from V and 3 bases from J, the gap between germline ends came to 11 bases. The CDR3 contains 13 residues. The CDR3 DNA reads TGCAGTGCTAGAACGGGGGTTAACTACGAGCAGTACTTC. It codes for CSARTGVNYEQYF.

This clonotype was found many times. The chain is built from TRBV10-3 and TRBJ2-7; the D gene is possibly TRBD1 (5 bases). This CDR3 is built from 13 residues. V was shortened by 11 bases and J by 4 bases, with 18 bases between the two germline ends. Germline-derived CDR1 and CDR2 are ENHRY and SYGVKD. CDR3 amino acids: CAPLQGFPYEQYF. CDR3 bases: TGTGCCCCCCTTCAGGGCTTTCCTTACGAGCAGTACTTC.

This clonotype showed up many times. The chain has TRBV5-5 and TRBJ2-2, with 10 bases lining up with TRBD2. There are 19 residues in the CDR3. Germline CDR1 SGHKS, CDR2 YYEKEE (reference sequence). The J segment lost 1 base and the V segment lost 0 bases, leaving 9 bases of the junction unmatched. The CDR3 sequence: CASSLEREGPPLNTGELFF. CDR3 DNA: TGTGCCAGCAGCTTGGAGCGGGAGGGACCTCCCCTGAACACCGGGGAGCTGTTTTTT.

The rearrangement uses TRBV27 and TRBJ1-1; 7 bases agree with TRBD1. Germline CDR1 and CDR2: MNHEY and SMNVEV (reference sequence). This CDR3 is built from 13 residues. The V segment lost 4 bases and the J segment 11 bases; nucleotides outside the gene matches: 10. CDR3 amino acids: CASSSHRQGGAFF. CDR3 in DNA: TGTGCCAGCAGTTCCCATAGACAGGGTGGGGCTTTCTTT.

This clonotype appeared many times. The chain carries TRBV7-2 and TRBJ1-2, with 7 bases that match TRBD1. The length of the CDR3 is 14 residues. Germline CDR1 reads SGHTA; CDR2 reads FQGNSA. V lost 5 bases, J lost 6 bases, and 9 bases stayed unmatched. The chain's CDR3 is CASSADRVFNGYTF. The DNA for the CDR3 is TGTGCCAGCAGCGCCGACAGGGTCTTTAATGGCTACACCTTC.

There are many counts of this clonotype. The chain is built from TRBV10-3 and TRBJ2-5; possible D gene TRBD2, 5 bases. CDR3 length: 14 residues. Trimming took off 1 base at V and 4 bases at J, with 10 bases between the two ends. The germline V gene has CDR1 ENHRY and CDR2 SYGVKD. Here the CDR3 DNA reads TGTGCCATCAGTGAGTTAACTAGTGGAGAGACCCAGTACTTC. Translating gives CAISELTSGETQYF.

The table lists this clonotype with many counts. The V and J genes are TRBV12-3 or TRBV12-4 and TRBJ2-5; 8 positions agree with TRBD1. V lost 3 bases and J lost 4; bases outside the gene matches: 1. The CDR3 has 13 amino acids. This chain's CDR3 is CASSFTGGETQYF. Here the CDR3 DNA reads TGTGCCAGCAGTTTCACAGGGGGAGAGACCCAGTACTTC.

This clonotype was seen ten or more times. This chain joins TRBV25-1 and TRBJ2-7; a possible D gene is TRBD2 (6 bases). The CDR3 loop spans 13 amino acids. The germline V gene has CDR1 MGHDK and CDR2 SYGVNS. Trimming took 3 bases from V and 2 from J, leaving 8 bases between them. The CDR3: CASSDGGTYEQYF. CDR3 coding DNA: TGTGCCAGCAGTGACGGGGGAACCTACGAGCAGTACTTC.

This clonotype was counted at least ten times. The chain couples TRBV9 to TRBJ2-7; the match to TRBD1 covers 10 bases. The germline V gene has CDR1 SGDLS and CDR2 YYNGEE. This CDR3 contains 14 residues. The V and J ends lost 4 bases and 7 bases, in that order; junction bases with no gene match: 8. CDR3 amino acids: CASSPRDRGGEQYF. CDR3 DNA: TGTGCCAGCAGCCCCCGGGACAGGGGAGGAGAGCAGTACTTC.

This clonotype was recorded at least ten times. This chain connects TRBV19 to TRBJ1-5; maybe TRBD1 (6 bases). V was shortened by 3 bases and J by 2 bases, with 11 bases between the two germline ends. CDR1 is LNHDA and CDR2 is SQIVND in the germline V gene (reference sequence). The CDR3 has 15 residues. The CDR3 DNA sequence: TGTGCCAGTAGTATCCGGGGGCTCGGCAATCAGCCCCAGCATTTT. Protein product: CASSIRGLGNQPQHF.

This clonotype has a count of ten or more. V is TRBV7-9 and J is TRBJ1-1; no reliable D call. The germline V and J ends were trimmed by 2 bases and 0 bases, with 4 bases remaining between them. The CDR3 totals 13 residues. The germline gives CDR1 SEHNR, CDR2 FQNEAQ (reference sequence). This CDR3 reads CASSLPLNTEAFF. CDR3 sequence (DNA): TGTGCCAGCAGCTTACCCCTGAACACTGAAGCTTTCTTT.

The chain has TRBV11-2 and TRBJ1-2; D not resolved. Trimming removed 0 bases at V and 10 bases at J, with 6 bases between. Germline CDR1 reads SGHAT; CDR2 reads FQNNGV. The CDR3 is made up of 11 amino acids. The CDR3 DNA reads as TGTGCCAGCAGCTTAGATGGATACTACACCTTC. Its protein product is CASSLDGYYTF.

This clonotype came up many times. The V gene is TRBV7-3, the J gene TRBJ2-3, with a weak D call TRBD1 (5 bases). Looked up from germline, CDR1 is SGHTA and CDR2 is FQGTGA. This CDR3 has 13 residues. Deletions cut 5 bases from V and 10 bases from J, with 16 bases between. This chain's CDR3 is CASSLQDTSSQYF. The CDR3 nucleotides read TGTGCCAGCAGCCTCCAGGACACCTCGTCGCAGTATTTT.

This clonotype was counted at least ten times. The chain recombines TRBV5-1 with TRBJ1-2; D gene uncertain. V was trimmed by 0 bases and J by 4 bases, leaving 7 bases between them. This CDR3 has 13 residues. Germline CDR1 and CDR2: SGHRS and YFSETQ. The CDR3 DNA sequence: TGCGCCAGCAGCTTGGAGGCCGGCTATGGCTACACCTTC. Translated: CASSLEAGYGYTF.

The V and J genes are TRBV5-4 and TRBJ2-3; D not resolved. This CDR3 comprises 12 residues. The V end was cut by 4 bases, the J end by 3 bases, with 6 bases between. The V gene's germline CDR1 is SGHNT and CDR2 YYREEE (reference sequence). The CDR3 loop is CASSAYTDTQYF. The CDR3 DNA follows: TGTGCCAGCAGCGCATATACAGATACGCAGTATTTT.

The J gene is TRBJ2-7, the V gene TRBV19, with TRBD2 as a possible D gene (5 bases). The germline V gene encodes CDR1 LNHDA and CDR2 SQIVND (reference sequence). The CDR3 runs to 13 residues. V lost 8 bases and J lost 4, with 15 bases in between. The CDR3 is CASGFSGVYEQYF. The CDR3 DNA reads TGTGCCAGTGGTTTCAGCGGAGTTTACGAGCAGTACTTC.

V usage is TRBV5-1 and J usage is TRBJ2-1; TRBD2 matches 8 bases. V was clipped by 4 bases and J by 6 bases; unmatched bases: 0. There are 12 residues in the CDR3. Germline V gene lookup returns CDR1 SGHRS and CDR2 YFSETQ. DNA for the CDR3: TGCGCCAGCAGCCGGGAGGGCAATGAGCAGTTCTTC. Amino acids: CASSREGNEQFF. The full variable domain, in which reference TRBV5-1 and TRBJ2-1 provide the parts outside the CDR3, is KAGVTQTPRYLIKTRGQQVTLSCSPISGHRSVSWYQQTPGQGLQFLFEYFSETQRNKGNFPGRFSGRQFSNSRSEMNVSTLELGDSALYLCASSREGNEQFFGPGTRLTVL.

This clonotype was observed many times. DNA of the CDR3: TGTGCCAGCAGTGCCACGGTGGGGCCGTCGTACAATGAGCAGTTCTTC. It translates to CASSATVGPSYNEQFF. V and J are TRBV6-6 and TRBJ2-1, with D maybe TRBD1 (5 bases). Germline CDR1 is MNHNY and CDR2 is SVGAGI (reference sequence). The V end lost 5 bases, the J end lost 4 bases, and 18 bases lay between the germline ends. This CDR3 contains 16 residues.

This clonotype was found many times. The chain combines TRBV12-3 or TRBV12-4 with TRBJ2-5, with 11 bases identical to TRBD2. This CDR3 contains 19 residues. J was trimmed by 6 bases and V by 7 bases; bases with no gene match: 22. For the CDR3, the DNA is TGTGCCAGCATCCCTGAGGGGCTAGCGGGAGGTACCATAAAGAAGACCCAGTACTTC. It encodes CASIPEGLAGGTIKKTQYF.

This clonotype was recorded at least ten times. J is TRBJ2-2 and V is TRBV12-3 or TRBV12-4; 9 nucleotides align to TRBD1. Trimming took 5 bases from V and 6 from J; bases not matched to a gene: 10. The CDR3 has 16 amino acids. The CDR3 loop reads CASSPGTGKLPGELFF. The CDR3 DNA is TGTGCCAGCAGTCCAGGGACAGGGAAATTGCCCGGGGAGCTGTTTTTT.

The chain links TRBV6-5 to TRBJ2-3; 8 bases line up with TRBD1. Germline loops: CDR1 MNHEY, CDR2 SVGAGI. V lost 4 bases, J lost 2 bases, and 2 bases stayed unmatched. The CDR3 covers 14 residues. This CDR3 is CASSSDRVTDTQYF. The CDR3 nucleotides read TGTGCCAGCAGTTCGGACAGGGTCACAGATACGCAGTATTTT.